Shown below are 22 T cell receptor beta chains from a single sample sequenced in a study of vaccination effects on CD4 cells after COVID-19. Viral peptide pools were used in the ViraFEST assay to expand antigen-specific CD4+ T cells, and sequencing came afterward. CD4+ T cell isolation took place after 10 days of culture. Infection with SARS-CoV-2 occurred in the person between March and December 2020, and PCR confirmed it. These receptors' antigens are unknown. TCRdb's table, derived via immunoSEQ multiplex PCR, lists solely in-frame clones and lacks some. The sample includes roughly 27,000 clones, 75% to 80% of them seen just once. Here the sequenced sample was CD4+ T cells from PBMCs cultured with HCoV-NL63 spike peptides, taken before COVID-19 vaccination. All receptors derive from a human donor who had a prior SARS-CoV-2 infection.

This clone was found a few times. This chain uses TRBV14 with TRBJ2-1; 12 bases match TRBD2. Trimming removed 2 bases from V and 6 bases from J; junction bases left unmatched: 14. The CDR3 is 19 amino acids. Germline V CDR1 and CDR2: SGHDN, FVKESK. The CDR3 loop is CASSQPMTSGSLRRNEQFF. In DNA, the CDR3 is TGTGCCAGCAGCCAACCAATGACTAGCGGGAGTTTAAGGCGCAATGAGCAGTTCTTC.

CDR3 bases: TGTGCCAGCAGCGTAGGTTGGGGAAGTCAGCCCCAGCATTTT. It yields the protein CASSVGWGSQPQHF. This chain joins TRBV9 and TRBJ1-5; D not resolved. The CDR3 contains 14 residues. Trimming shortened V by 0 bases and J by 6 bases, and 10 bases separated the two germline ends. CDR1 and CDR2 (germline): SGDLS, YYNGEE.

The genes are TRBV6-1 and TRBJ2-4; 11 bases are a match to TRBD1. There are 16 residues in the CDR3. Losses at the gene ends were 3 bases for V and 15 bases for J; bases not matched to a gene: 16. Germline CDR1 MNHNS, CDR2 SASEGT. The CDR3 coding sequence is TGTGCCAGCAGTGAGGGACAGGGGGGAGGCCCCCATTTTCGGTACTTC. Amino acid sequence: CASSEGQGGGPHFRYF.

The chain combines TRBV5-1 with TRBJ1-1; a possible D gene is TRBD1 (5 bases). This CDR3 is built from 13 residues. Trimming stripped 1 base from V and 4 bases from J, with 8 bases between. Per germline, CDR1 SGHRS and CDR2 YFSETQ. CDR3 in amino acids: CASSLQGTTEAFF. DNA of the CDR3: TGCGCCAGCAGCTTGCAAGGGACCACTGAAGCTTTCTTT. The complete variable domain, with remaining parts taken from reference TRBV5-1 and TRBJ1-1, reads KAGVTQTPRYLIKTRGQQVTLSCSPISGHRSVSWYQQTPGQGLQFLFEYFSETQRNKGNFPGRFSGRQFSNSRSEMNVSTLELGDSALYLCASSLQGTTEAFFGQGTRLTVV.

This chain links TRBV20-1 with TRBJ1-1; D remains ambiguous. CDR3 length: 13 residues. Germline V lookup: CDR1 DFQATT, CDR2 SNEGSKA (reference sequence). V lost 3 bases to trimming and J lost 1 base, with 9 bases between them. CDR3 DNA sequence: TGCAGTGCTAGTCGGGTGCCGAACACTGAAGCTTTCTTT. Its translation is CSASRVPNTEAFF.

The gene calls are TRBV3-1 (or the pseudogene TRBV3-2) and TRBJ2-7; 8 bases fit TRBD2. Germline lookup yields CDR1 LGHDT and CDR2 YNNKEL (reference sequence). The J segment lost 6 bases and the V segment lost 2 bases, leaving 12 bases of the junction unmatched. The CDR3 totals 16 residues. The CDR3 DNA reads as TGTGCCAGCAGCCAACTATTGCAGCGGGAGAGGGTCGAGCAGTACTTC. As protein: CASSQLLQRERVEQYF.

The chain recombines TRBV6-5 with TRBJ1-4, with a tentative D call TRBD1 (5 bases). This CDR3 is 15 amino acids long. CDR1 MNHEY and CDR2 SVGAGI come from the germline V gene. V was clipped by 7 bases and J by 7 bases, with 19 bases between them. The chain's CDR3 is CASNQGNRAGEKLFF. The CDR3 nucleotides are TGTGCCAGCAACCAGGGTAACCGGGCCGGTGAAAAACTGTTTTTT.

This clone was recorded a few times. The CDR3 DNA sequence: TGTGCCACCAGCAGAGATAGGGGATTTCTTCAGCCCCAGCATTTT. This codes for CATSRDRGFLQPQHF. The V gene is TRBV15, the J gene TRBJ1-5, with D maybe TRBD1 (5 bases). Trimming removed 0 bases from V and 6 bases from J, with 12 bases in between. Germline CDR1 reads LNHNV; CDR2 reads YYDKDF (reference sequence). This CDR3 has 15 amino acids.

The chain combines TRBV20-1 with TRBJ2-5; D is unclear. Germline lookup yields CDR1 DFQATT and CDR2 SNEGSKA (reference sequence). The CDR3 loop spans 11 amino acids. V was shortened by 6 bases and J by 5 bases, with 10 bases between the two germline ends. The CDR3 nucleotides read TGCAGTGCCCATAACCGGGAGACCCAGTACTTC. It yields the protein CSAHNRETQYF.

This clone was seen more than once but under ten times. This chain connects TRBV7-6 to TRBJ1-6, with 7 bases fitting TRBD1. This CDR3 is 13 amino acids long. Germline CDR1 and CDR2: SGHVS and FNYEAQ. V was pared by 5 bases and J by 8 bases, with 3 bases of the junction left unmatched. In DNA, the CDR3 is TGTGCCAGCAGCCCAGACAGGGATTCACCCCTCCACTTT. It codes for CASSPDRDSPLHF.

The V and J genes are TRBV4-3 and TRBJ1-4; D is undetermined. CDR3 length equals 16 residues. The germline V gene encodes CDR1 LGHNA and CDR2 YSLEER. Trimming took 1 base from V and 3 from J, leaving 12 bases between them. In DNA form, the CDR3 reads TGCGCCAGCAGCCAAGTTTGGACGGCTTCTAATGAAAAACTGTTTTTT. It specifies CASSQVWTASNEKLFF.

The CDR3 nucleotides are TGTGCCACCAGCAGAGAGGCAGATAGCCTGTATGGCTACACCTTC. As protein: CATSREADSLYGYTF. This chain connects TRBV15 to TRBJ1-2; D uncertain. The CDR3 covers 15 residues. The V end lost 0 bases, the J end lost 5 bases, and 13 bases lay between the germline ends. CDR1 and CDR2 (germline): LNHNV, YYDKDF (reference sequence).

The rearrangement links TRBV5-1 to TRBJ2-7; D is possibly TRBD1 or TRBD2 (5 bases each). Trimming cost V 4 bases and J 4 bases, with 12 bases left between them. Germline lookup yields CDR1 SGHRS and CDR2 YFSETQ. This CDR3 is 13 amino acids long. The CDR3 loop reads CASSVQGDYEQYF. The DNA for the CDR3 is TGCGCCAGCAGCGTTCAGGGAGATTACGAGCAGTACTTC. The variable domain in full, completed from reference TRBV5-1 and TRBJ2-7, reads KAGVTQTPRYLIKTRGQQVTLSCSPISGHRSVSWYQQTPGQGLQFLFEYFSETQRNKGNFPGRFSGRQFSNSRSEMNVSTLELGDSALYLCASSVQGDYEQYFGPGTRLTVT.

The chain is built from TRBV7-2 and TRBJ1-3, with a weak D call TRBD1 (6 bases). The CDR3 has 16 amino acids. Germline V gene sequence: CDR1 SGHTA, CDR2 FQGNSA. V was clipped by 3 bases and J by 1 base, with 13 bases between them. CDR3 nucleotides: TGTGCCAGCAGCTTGGGACACATTTTTTCTGGAAACACCATATATTTT. Translating gives CASSLGHIFSGNTIYF.

The chain is built from TRBV15 and TRBJ2-7, with 8 bases identical to TRBD1. The germline gives CDR1 LNHNV, CDR2 YYDKDF (reference sequence). V was pared by 7 bases and J by 5 bases, with 13 bases of the junction left unmatched. There are 15 residues in the CDR3. The CDR3 DNA is TGTGCCACCACAAAGGAGACAGGGGCCATCCACGAGCAGTACTTC. Protein sequence: CATTKETGAIHEQYF.

The genes are TRBV2 and TRBJ1-2, with D tentatively TRBD1 (5 bases). The CDR3 has 14 amino acids. V was clipped by 2 bases and J by 7 bases, with 14 bases between them. Germline V gene data show CDR1 as SNHLY and CDR2 as FYNNEI. The CDR3 region is CASSEIWQGGGYTF. The CDR3 DNA reads as TGTGCCAGCAGTGAAATTTGGCAGGGAGGTGGCTACACCTTC.

The V call is TRBV9, the J call TRBJ2-1, with a weak D call TRBD2 (6 bases). Trimming cost V 3 bases and J 7 bases, with 20 bases left between them. Germline V gives CDR1 SGDLS, CDR2 YYNGEE. This CDR3 contains 16 residues. CDR3 nucleotide sequence: TGTGCCAGCAGCGCCCCCATCCGGGCAGGGAGGAATGAGCAGTTCTTC. Its translation is CASSAPIRAGRNEQFF. Complete variable domain (other parts from reference TRBV9 and TRBJ2-1): DSGVTQTPKHLITATGQRVTLRCSPRSGDLSVYWYQQSLDQGLQFLIQYYNGEERAKGNILERFSAQQFPDLHSELNLSSLELGDSALYFCASSAPIRAGRNEQFFGPGTRLTVL.

This chain uses TRBV30 with TRBJ2-3; 7 bases line up with TRBD2. CDR1 is GTSNPN, CDR2 SVGIG, per germline (reference sequence). After removal of 3 bases from V and 5 bases from J, the junction contained 2 bases not matched to a gene. The CDR3 is made up of 12 amino acids. The CDR3 DNA reads as TGTGCCTGGAGATGGGGGGGAGATACGCAGTATTTT. Protein sequence: CAWRWGGDTQYF.

The chain employs TRBV13 and TRBJ1-3; the D is unclear. The V end was cut by 3 bases, the J end by 0 bases, with 6 bases between. The CDR3 covers 14 residues. Germline V CDR1 and CDR2: PRHDT, FYEKMQ (reference sequence). CDR3 nucleotides: TGTGCCAGCAGCTTTCGATCCTCTGGAAACACCATATATTTT. Translation gives CASSFRSSGNTIYF.

This clone showed up just a few times. The rearrangement uses TRBV7-2 and TRBJ1-6, with D unclear. The V gene's germline CDR1 is SGHTA and CDR2 FQGNSA. This CDR3 has 15 amino acids. V shed 1 base and J shed 5 bases, with 9 bases lying between them. The CDR3 protein is CASSLVGQDNSPLHF. The DNA of the CDR3 is TGTGCCAGCAGCTTAGTGGGCCAGGATAATTCACCCCTCCACTTT.

This rearrangement joins TRBV5-4 to TRBJ2-7; no firm D call. This CDR3 region has 13 residues. Trimming took off 3 bases at V and 4 bases at J, with 11 bases between the two ends. Germline V lookup: CDR1 SGHNT, CDR2 YYREEE (reference sequence). In DNA, the CDR3 is TGTGCCAGCAGCTGGGATCTCAGTTACGAGCAGTACTTC. It yields the protein CASSWDLSYEQYF.

This clone is a singleton in its sample. The rearrangement links TRBV4-3 to TRBJ2-7; D gene uncertain. V was shortened by 0 bases and J by 4 bases, with 7 bases between the two germline ends. Germline-derived CDR1 and CDR2 are LGHNA and YSLEER. This CDR3 spans 13 amino acids. CDR3 sequence (DNA): TGCGCCAGCAGCCAAGACGTACGTTACGAGCAGTACTTC. This translates into CASSQDVRYEQYF.